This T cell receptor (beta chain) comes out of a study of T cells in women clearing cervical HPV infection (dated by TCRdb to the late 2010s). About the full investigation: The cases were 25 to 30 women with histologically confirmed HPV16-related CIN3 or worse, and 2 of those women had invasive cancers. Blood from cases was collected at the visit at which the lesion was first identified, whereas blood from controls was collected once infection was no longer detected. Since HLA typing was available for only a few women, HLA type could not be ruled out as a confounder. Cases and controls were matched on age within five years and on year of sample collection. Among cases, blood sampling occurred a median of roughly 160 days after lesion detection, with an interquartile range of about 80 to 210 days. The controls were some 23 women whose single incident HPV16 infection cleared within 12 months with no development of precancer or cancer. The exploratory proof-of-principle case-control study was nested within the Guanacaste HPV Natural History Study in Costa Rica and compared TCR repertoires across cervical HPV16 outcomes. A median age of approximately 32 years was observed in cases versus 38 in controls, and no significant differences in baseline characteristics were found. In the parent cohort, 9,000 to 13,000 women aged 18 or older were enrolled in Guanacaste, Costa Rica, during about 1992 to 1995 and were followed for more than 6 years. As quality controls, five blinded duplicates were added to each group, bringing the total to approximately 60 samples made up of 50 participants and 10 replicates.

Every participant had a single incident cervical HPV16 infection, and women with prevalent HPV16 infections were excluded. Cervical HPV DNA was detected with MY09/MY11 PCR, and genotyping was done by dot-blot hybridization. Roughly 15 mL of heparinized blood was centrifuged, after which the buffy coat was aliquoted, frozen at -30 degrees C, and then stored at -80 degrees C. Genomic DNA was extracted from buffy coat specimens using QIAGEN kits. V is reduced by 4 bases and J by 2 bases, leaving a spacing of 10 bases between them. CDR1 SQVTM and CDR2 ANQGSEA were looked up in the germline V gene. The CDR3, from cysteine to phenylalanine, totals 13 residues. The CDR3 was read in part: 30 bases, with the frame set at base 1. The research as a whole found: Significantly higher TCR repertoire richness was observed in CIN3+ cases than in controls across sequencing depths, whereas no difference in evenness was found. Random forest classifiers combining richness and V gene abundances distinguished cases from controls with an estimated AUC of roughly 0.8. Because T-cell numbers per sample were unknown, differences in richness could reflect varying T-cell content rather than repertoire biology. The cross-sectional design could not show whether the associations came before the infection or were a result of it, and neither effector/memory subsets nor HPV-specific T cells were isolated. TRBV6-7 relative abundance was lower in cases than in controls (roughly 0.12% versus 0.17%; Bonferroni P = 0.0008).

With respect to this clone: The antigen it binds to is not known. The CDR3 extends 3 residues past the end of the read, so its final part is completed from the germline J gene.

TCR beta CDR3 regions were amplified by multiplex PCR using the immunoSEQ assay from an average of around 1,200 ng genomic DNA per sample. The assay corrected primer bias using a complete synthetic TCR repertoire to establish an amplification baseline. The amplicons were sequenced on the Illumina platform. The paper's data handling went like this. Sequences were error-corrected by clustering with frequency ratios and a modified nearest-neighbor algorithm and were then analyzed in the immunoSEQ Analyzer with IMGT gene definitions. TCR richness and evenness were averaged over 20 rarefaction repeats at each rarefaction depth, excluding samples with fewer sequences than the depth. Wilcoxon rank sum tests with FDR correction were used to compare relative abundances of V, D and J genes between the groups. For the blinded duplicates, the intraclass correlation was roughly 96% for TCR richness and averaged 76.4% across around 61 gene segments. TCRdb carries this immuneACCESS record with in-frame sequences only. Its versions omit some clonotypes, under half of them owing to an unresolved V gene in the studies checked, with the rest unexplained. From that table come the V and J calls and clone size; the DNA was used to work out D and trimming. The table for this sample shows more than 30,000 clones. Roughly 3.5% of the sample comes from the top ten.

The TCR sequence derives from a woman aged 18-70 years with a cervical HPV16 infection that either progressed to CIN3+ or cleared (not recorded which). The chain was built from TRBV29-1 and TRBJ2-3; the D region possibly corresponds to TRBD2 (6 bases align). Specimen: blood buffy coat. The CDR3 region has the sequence CSVGGVYTDTQYF. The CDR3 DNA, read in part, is TGCAGCGTTGGGGGGGTTTACACAGATACG.